The sequence of this T cell receptor (beta chain) was determined in a study of blood T cell repertoires in COVID-19. Some clones are missing from TCRdb's copy, which holds only in-frame ones; the method was immunoSEQ multiplex PCR. Altogether about 150,000 clones are present, roughly 90% being singletons, with the ten largest covering about 4.9%. Trimming left V 7 bases short and J 4 bases short, with 11 bases between. Germline-derived CDR1 and CDR2 are PRHDT and FYEKMQ (reference sequence). The CDR3 contains 13 residues. The sample holds one count of this clone. This rearrangement joins TRBV13 to TRBJ2-4; D unresolved. The specimen was peripheral blood. This TCR was sampled from a man between 18 and 35 years old with COVID-19, enrolled during active disease. The CDR3 region has the DNA TGTGCCAGCAATGGGCCCCAGAAAAACATTCAGTACTTC. Encoded protein: CASNGPQKNIQYF.